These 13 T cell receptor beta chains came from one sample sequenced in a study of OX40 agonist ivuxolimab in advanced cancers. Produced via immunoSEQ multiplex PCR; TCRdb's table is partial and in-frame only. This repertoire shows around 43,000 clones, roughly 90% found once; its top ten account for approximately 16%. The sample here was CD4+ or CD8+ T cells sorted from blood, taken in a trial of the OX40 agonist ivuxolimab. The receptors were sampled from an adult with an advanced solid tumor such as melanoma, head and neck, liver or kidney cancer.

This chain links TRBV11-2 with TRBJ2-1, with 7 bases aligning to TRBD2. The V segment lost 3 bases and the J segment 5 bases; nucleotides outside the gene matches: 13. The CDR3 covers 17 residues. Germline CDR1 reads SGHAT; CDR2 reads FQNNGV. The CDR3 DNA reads TGTGCCAGCAGCTTGGAGGAGGGAGGGCTGAAGAACAATGAGCAGTTCTTC. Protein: CASSLEEGGLKNNEQFF.

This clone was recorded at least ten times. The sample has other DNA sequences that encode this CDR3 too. This chain's CDR3 is CASSYGLAETQYF. The CDR3 DNA is TGTGCCAGCAGTTATGGCCTCGCAGAGACCCAGTACTTC. The chain uses TRBV6-5 and TRBJ2-5; unclear D gene. The germline gives CDR1 MNHEY, CDR2 SVGAGI. The V gene lost 3 bases and the J gene lost 4 bases, with 9 bases spanning the gap. The CDR3 is 13 amino acids.

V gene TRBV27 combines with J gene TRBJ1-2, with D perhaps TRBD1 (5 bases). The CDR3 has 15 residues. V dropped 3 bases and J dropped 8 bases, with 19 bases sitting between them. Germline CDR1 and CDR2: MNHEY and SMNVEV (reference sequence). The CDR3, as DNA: TGTGCCAGCAGTTTGATCCAGGGCAACGGCTACGGCTACACCTTC. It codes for CASSLIQGNGYGYTF.

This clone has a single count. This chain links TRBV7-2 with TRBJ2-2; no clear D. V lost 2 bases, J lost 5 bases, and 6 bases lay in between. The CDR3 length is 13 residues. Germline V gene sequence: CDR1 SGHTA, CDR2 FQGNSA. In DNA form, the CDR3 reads TGTGCCAGCAGCTTACTTACTACCGGGGAGCTGTTTTTT. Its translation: CASSLLTTGELFF.

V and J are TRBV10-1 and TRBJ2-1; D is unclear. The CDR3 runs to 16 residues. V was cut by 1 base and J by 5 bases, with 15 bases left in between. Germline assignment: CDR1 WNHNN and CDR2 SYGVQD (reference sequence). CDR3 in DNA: TGCGCCAGCAGTGAGTATGTTTTGGCGGCCAACAATGAGCAGTTCTTC. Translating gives CASSEYVLAANNEQFF.

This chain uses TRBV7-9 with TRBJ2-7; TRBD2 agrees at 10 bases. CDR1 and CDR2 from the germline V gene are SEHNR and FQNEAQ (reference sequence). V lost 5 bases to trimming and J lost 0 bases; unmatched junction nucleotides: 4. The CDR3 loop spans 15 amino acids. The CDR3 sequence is CASSAGTSASYEQYF. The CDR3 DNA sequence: TGTGCCAGCAGCGCCGGGACTAGCGCCTCCTACGAGCAGTACTTC.

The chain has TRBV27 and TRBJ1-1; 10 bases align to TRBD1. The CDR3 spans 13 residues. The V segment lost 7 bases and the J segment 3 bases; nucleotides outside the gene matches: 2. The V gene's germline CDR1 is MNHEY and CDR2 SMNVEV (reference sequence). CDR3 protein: CASTGQGDTEAFF. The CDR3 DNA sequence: TGTGCCAGCACAGGACAGGGGGACACTGAAGCTTTCTTT.

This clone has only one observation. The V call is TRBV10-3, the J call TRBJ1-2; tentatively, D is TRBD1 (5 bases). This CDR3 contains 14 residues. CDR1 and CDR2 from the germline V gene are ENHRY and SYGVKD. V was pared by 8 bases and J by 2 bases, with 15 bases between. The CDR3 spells CAIPTTQGNYGYTF. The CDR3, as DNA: TGTGCCATCCCGACTACGCAGGGAAACTATGGCTACACCTTC.

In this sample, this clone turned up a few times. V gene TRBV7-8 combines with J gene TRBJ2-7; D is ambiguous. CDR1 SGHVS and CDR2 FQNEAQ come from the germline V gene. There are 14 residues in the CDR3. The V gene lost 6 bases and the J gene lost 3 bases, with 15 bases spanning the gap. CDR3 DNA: TGTGCCAGCAGTGAAATGAACAGATACTACGAGCAGTACTTC. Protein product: CASSEMNRYYEQYF.

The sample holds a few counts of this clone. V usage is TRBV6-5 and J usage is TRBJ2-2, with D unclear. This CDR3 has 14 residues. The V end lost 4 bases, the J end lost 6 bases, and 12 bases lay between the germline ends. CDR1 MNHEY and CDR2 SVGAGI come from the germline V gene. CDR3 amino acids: CASSSNPEAGELFF. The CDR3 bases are TGTGCCAGCAGTTCCAACCCAGAAGCCGGGGAGCTGTTTTTT.

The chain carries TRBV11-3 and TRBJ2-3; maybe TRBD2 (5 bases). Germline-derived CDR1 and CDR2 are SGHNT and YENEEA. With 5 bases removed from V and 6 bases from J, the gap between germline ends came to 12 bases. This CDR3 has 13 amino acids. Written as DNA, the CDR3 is TGTGCCAGCAGCCCAGAACTAGTGGATACGCAGTATTTT. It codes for CASSPELVDTQYF.

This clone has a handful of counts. CDR3 amino acids: CATTGGWTDTQYF. The CDR3 region has the DNA TGTGCCACCACAGGGGGCTGGACAGATACGCAGTATTTT. This rearrangement joins TRBV28 to TRBJ2-3; 9 nucleotides match TRBD1. V lost 10 bases and J lost 3; bases outside the gene matches: 5. Germline values: CDR1 MDHEN, CDR2 SYDVKM. The CDR3 covers 13 residues.

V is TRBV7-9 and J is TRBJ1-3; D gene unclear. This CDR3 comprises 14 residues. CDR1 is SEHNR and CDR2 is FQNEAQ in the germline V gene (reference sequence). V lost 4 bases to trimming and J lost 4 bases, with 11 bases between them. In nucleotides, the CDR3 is TGTGCCAGCAGCTCCCCCCCAGTGGGAAACACCATATATTTT. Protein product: CASSSPPVGNTIYF.